A selection of T cell receptor beta chains follows, all from one sample in a study of CD8 T cells in ankylosing spondylitis. TCRdb fed the 5' RACE reads into MiXCR, producing one record per CDR3 protein. In the table there are approximately 130,000 distinct CDR3 sequences, around 9.7% of which are singletons. Sequenced input: blood, either unsorted or a sorted T cell fraction (not recorded which). These receptors all come from a male donor with ankylosing spondylitis or in good health (not recorded which). Both conserved end residues are trimmed from each CDR3. Size tells how often a clone was seen (once, few, many) or the class of an expanded clone, and some rows leave it out.

V gene	clone size	J gene	CDR3 protein
TRBV20-1	few	TRBJ2-7	SAIRGGEQY
TRBV5-1	many	TRBJ1-2	ASSPGERVDGYT
TRBV9	many	TRBJ1-1	ASSAGVGTEAF
TRBV24-1	.	TRBJ2-7	ATSDSGTGLFSYEQY
TRBV20-1	few	TRBJ2-5	CARSIPRGPLEETQY
TRBV20-1	many	TRBJ2-3	SARGLISTDTQY
TRBV7-2	many	TRBJ2-1	ASSSTPSGRVYNEQF
TRBV5-1	many	TRBJ2-3	ASSRDPRGSSTDTQY
TRBV5-1	many	TRBJ1-1	ASSNNLPGQVNTEAF
TRBV29-1	.	TRBJ2-1	SVGTSGSGF
TRBV20-1	once	TRBJ2-7	SAREPGRQGADEQY
TRBV28	many	TRBJ2-7	ASSLRGGYEQY
TRBV12-3/TRBV12-4	many	TRBJ2-5	ASSRTGEHVEIQETQY
TRBV4-2	few	TRBJ2-2	ASSRGLADTGELF
TRBV29-1	.	TRBJ1-1	SVEDRMFEAF
TRBV20-1	many	TRBJ1-1	SARNLRGRGNTEAF
TRBV5-1	.	TRBJ2-5	ASSFSGLAERQETQY
TRBV7-2	few	TRBJ2-7	ASSLGGTSGATYEQY
TRBV29-1	many	TRBJ2-5	SVERQLFKGETQY
TRBV29-1	.	TRBJ1-2	SAREGSGGANYGYT
TRBV4-1	once	TRBJ2-7	ASSRGPGRTSSEQY
TRBV29-1	few	TRBJ2-1	SVGRTRGVEQF
TRBV29-1	many	TRBJ1-5	SVHLAGGGNQPQH
TRBV20-1	many	TRBJ2-1	SADTGLLGREQF
TRBV5-1	.	TRBJ2-3	ASSYQGAGTDTQY
TRBV11-2	many	TRBJ1-2	ASSWGGGYT
TRBV18	.	TRBJ1-1	ASSPPKGITEAF
TRBV5-1	many	TRBJ2-2	ASSLDGGAGELF
TRBV12-3/TRBV12-4	many	TRBJ2-3	ASSSRTSPSTDTQY
TRBV5-1	few	TRBJ2-6	ASSLGGAGANVLT
TRBV18	many	TRBJ2-3	ASSPEAGGGPDTQY
TRBV15	many	TRBJ2-7	ATSRDRGTGTVSSYEQY
TRBV12-3/TRBV12-4	many	TRBJ1-5	ASSSPGKSNQPQH
TRBV7-6	many	TRBJ2-5	ASSKDGQETQY
TRBV5-1	many	TRBJ1-6	ASSLDKADNSPLH
TRBV7-2	.	TRBJ2-5	ASSFTSGNQETQY
TRBV2	.	TRBJ2-1	ASRDSTGVYNEQF
TRBV15	many	TRBJ2-5	ATSSWGLAKETQY
TRBV20-1	many	TRBJ2-3	SADNRGTQY
TRBV29-1	many	TRBJ2-7	SVELWRETFYEQY
TRBV7-8	many	TRBJ2-7	ASSNAYEQY
TRBV29-1	many	TRBJ2-3	SVEGQREATDTQY
TRBV7-9	.	TRBJ1-2	ASSAGQFYGYT
TRBV7-3	few	TRBJ2-3	ASSAAGDRKPSTDTQY
TRBV27	many	TRBJ2-7	ASRMEIRSYEQY
TRBV6-2/TRBV6-3	many	TRBJ2-5	ASSGIGTQY
TRBV29-1	many	TRBJ2-7	SGNPSGSVPHLPYEQY
TRBV7-2	many	TRBJ2-3	ASSLGLAVKADTQY
TRBV29-1	.	TRBJ2-1	SASEGEQF
TRBV28	many	TRBJ2-4	ASSQSDAPAKNIQY
TRBV7-2	many	TRBJ2-7	ASSPGTSLQY
TRBV6-4	many	TRBJ1-1	ASSDSADKRMNTEAF
TRBV20-1	many	TRBJ2-5	SARDSSTGTKETQY
TRBV6-2/TRBV6-3	many	TRBJ2-2	ASTRQGAFGELF
TRBV4-2	few	TRBJ2-1	ASSPRDYNNEQF
TRBV28	.	TRBJ1-5	ASTVRGRGYSNQPQH
TRBV5-4	many	TRBJ2-5	ASSLVASGNLFGEETQY